This T cell receptor beta chain originates from a study of beta chain features in type 1 diabetes. Every isolated RNA sample was fully reverse transcribed, so sequencing captured expressed TCRB transcripts. Sequencing was performed with immunoSEQ multiplex PCR; in TCRdb, only in-frame clones are kept and a portion is missing. The sample consists of under 250,000 clones, about 14% of them appearing once. Trimming left V 6 bases short and J 1 base short, with 12 bases between. The CDR3 is 14 amino acids. Germline V gene lookup returns CDR1 MNHNY and CDR2 SVGAGI (reference sequence). The sequence was collected from a woman aged 40 to 50 in good health. The chain recombines TRBV6-6 with TRBJ1-2, with TRBD1 as a possible D gene (5 bases). Sequenced: naive CD4+ T cells from blood. In DNA form, the CDR3 reads TGTGCCAGCAGCCACCAAGGGGATAACTATGGCTACACCTTC. It encodes CASSHQGDNYGYTF.